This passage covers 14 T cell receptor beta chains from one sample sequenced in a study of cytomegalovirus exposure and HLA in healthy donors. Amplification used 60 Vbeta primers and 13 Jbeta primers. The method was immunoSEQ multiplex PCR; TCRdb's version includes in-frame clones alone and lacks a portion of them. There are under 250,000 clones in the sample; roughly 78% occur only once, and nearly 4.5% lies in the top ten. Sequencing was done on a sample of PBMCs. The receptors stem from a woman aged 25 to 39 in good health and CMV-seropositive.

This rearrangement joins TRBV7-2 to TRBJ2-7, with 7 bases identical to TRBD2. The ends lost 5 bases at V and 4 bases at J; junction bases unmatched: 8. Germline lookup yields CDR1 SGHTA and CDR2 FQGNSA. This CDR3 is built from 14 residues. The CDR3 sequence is CASSTHGGYYEQYF. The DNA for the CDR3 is TGTGCCAGCAGCACCCACGGGGGGTATTACGAGCAGTACTTC.

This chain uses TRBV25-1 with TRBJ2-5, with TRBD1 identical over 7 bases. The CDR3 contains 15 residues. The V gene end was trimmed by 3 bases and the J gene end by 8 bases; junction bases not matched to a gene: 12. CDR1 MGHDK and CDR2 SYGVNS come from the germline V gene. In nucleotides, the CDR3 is TGTGCCAGCAGTGATCCACAGGGGCCCTACTACACCCAGTACTTC. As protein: CASSDPQGPYYTQYF.

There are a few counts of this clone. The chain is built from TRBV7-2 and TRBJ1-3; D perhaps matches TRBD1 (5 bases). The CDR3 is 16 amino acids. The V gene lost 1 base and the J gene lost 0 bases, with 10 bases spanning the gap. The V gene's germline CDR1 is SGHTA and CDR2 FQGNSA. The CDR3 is CASSLGAGLSGNTIYF. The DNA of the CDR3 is TGTGCCAGCAGCTTAGGAGCGGGACTCTCTGGAAACACCATATATTTT.

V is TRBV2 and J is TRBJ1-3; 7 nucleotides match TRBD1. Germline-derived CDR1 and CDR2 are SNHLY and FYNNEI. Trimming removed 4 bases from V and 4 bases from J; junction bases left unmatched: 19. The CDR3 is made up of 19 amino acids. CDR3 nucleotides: TGTGCCAGCAGTGGGGGCGGTCCGTCCTCAGGGGGAAAGGGAAACACCATATATTTT. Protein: CASSGGGPSSGGKGNTIYF.

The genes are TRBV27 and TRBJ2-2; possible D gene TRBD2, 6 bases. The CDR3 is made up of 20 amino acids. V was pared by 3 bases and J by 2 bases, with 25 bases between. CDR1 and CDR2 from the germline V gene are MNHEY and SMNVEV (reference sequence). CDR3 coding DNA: TGTGCCAGCAGTTTTAGAGGACTTACTACACGGGGGAGAAACACCGGGGAGCTGTTTTTT. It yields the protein CASSFRGLTTRGRNTGELFF.

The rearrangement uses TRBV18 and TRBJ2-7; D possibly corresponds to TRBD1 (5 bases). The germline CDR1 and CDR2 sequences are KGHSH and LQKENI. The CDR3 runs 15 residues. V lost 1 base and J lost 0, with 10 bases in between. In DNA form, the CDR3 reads TGTGCCAGCTCACCACTAAGCAGGGTCTCCTACGAGCAGTACTTC. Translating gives CASSPLSRVSYEQYF.

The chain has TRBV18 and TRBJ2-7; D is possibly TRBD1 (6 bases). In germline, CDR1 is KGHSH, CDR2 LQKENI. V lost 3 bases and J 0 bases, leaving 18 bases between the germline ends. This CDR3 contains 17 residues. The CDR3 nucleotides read TGTGCCAGCTCACCCACAGGACAGTTGGGTACCTCCTACGAGCAGTACTTC. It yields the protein CASSPTGQLGTSYEQYF.

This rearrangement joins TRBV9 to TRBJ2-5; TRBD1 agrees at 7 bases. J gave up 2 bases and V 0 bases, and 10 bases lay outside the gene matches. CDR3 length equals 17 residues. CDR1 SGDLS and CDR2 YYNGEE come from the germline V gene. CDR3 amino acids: CASSVAPWTGEQETQYF. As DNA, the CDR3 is TGTGCCAGCAGCGTAGCTCCGTGGACAGGAGAACAAGAGACCCAGTACTTC.

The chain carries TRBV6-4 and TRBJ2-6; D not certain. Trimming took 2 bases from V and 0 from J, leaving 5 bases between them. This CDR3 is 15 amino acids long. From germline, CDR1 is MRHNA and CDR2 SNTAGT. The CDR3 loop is CASSDPHSGANVLTF. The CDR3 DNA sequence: TGTGCCAGCAGTGACCCCCACTCTGGGGCCAACGTCCTGACTTTC.

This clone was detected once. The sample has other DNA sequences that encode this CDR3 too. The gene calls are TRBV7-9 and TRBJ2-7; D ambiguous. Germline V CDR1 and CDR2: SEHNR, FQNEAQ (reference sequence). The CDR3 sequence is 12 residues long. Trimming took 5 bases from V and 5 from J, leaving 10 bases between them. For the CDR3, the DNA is TGTGCCAGCAGCCCCGGTAGCCACGAGCAGTACTTC. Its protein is CASSPGSHEQYF.

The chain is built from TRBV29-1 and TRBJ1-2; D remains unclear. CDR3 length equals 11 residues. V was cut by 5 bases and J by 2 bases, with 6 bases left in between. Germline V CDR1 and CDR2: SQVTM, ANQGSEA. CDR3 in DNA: TGCAGCGTTCCCGGGAACTATGGCTACACCTTC. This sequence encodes CSVPGNYGYTF.

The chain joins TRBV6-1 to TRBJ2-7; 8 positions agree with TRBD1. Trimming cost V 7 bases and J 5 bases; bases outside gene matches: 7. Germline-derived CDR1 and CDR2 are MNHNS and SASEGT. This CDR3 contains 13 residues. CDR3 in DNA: TGTGCCAGCAAGTTGACAGGGGACCACGAGCAGTACTTC. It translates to CASKLTGDHEQYF.

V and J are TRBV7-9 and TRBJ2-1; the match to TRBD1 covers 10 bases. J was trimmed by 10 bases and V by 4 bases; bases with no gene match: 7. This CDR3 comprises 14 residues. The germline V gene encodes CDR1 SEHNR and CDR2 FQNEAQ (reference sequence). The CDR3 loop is CASSSPGQGNEQFF. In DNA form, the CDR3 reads TGTGCCAGCAGCTCCCCGGGACAGGGGAACGAGCAGTTCTTC. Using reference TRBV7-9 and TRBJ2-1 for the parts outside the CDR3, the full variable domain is DTGVSQNPRHKITKRGQNVTFRCDPISEHNRLYWYRQTLGQGPEFLTYFQNEAQLEKSRLLSDRFSAERPKGSFSTLEIQRTEQGDSAMYLCASSSPGQGNEQFFGPGTRLTVL.

This CDR3 is CATSRDLLAGGPYTQYF. The CDR3 DNA is TGTGCCACCAGCAGAGATCTTCTAGCGGGAGGGCCGTATACGCAGTATTTT. The chain employs TRBV15 and TRBJ2-3, with 12 bases that match TRBD2. J lost 7 bases, V lost 0 bases, and 8 bases had no gene match. There are 17 residues in the CDR3. Germline V gene data show CDR1 as LNHNV and CDR2 as YYDKDF (reference sequence).